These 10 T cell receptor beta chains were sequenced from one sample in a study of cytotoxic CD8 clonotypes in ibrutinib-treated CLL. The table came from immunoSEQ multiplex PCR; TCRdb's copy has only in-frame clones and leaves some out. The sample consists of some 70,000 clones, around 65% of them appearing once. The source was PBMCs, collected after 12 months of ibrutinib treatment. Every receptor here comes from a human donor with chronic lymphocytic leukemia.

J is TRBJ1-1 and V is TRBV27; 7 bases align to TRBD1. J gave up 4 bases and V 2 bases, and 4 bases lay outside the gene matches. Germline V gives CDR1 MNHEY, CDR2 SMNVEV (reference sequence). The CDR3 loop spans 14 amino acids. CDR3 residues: CASSLAGGSTEAFF. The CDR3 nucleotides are TGTGCCAGCAGTTTAGCAGGGGGGAGCACTGAAGCTTTCTTT.

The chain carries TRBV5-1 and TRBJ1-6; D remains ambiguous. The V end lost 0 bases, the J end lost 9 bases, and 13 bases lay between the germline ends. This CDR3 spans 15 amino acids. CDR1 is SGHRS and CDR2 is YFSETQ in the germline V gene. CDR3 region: CASSLAGVGRSPLHF. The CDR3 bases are TGCGCCAGCAGCTTGGCTGGGGTTGGGCGTTCACCCCTCCACTTT. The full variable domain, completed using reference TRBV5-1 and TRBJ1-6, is KAGVTQTPRYLIKTRGQQVTLSCSPISGHRSVSWYQQTPGQGLQFLFEYFSETQRNKGNFPGRFSGRQFSNSRSEMNVSTLELGDSALYLCASSLAGVGRSPLHFGNGTRLTVT.

In DNA, the CDR3 is TGTGCCAGCACCCAAACCGGGGGGCAAGAGACCCAGTACTTC. Its protein is CASTQTGGQETQYF. The gene calls are TRBV7-2 and TRBJ2-5; the match to TRBD2 covers 7 bases. This CDR3 has 14 residues. Per germline, CDR1 SGHTA and CDR2 FQGNSA. Trimming at V came to 7 bases and at J to 2 bases, leaving 7 bases not matched to a gene.

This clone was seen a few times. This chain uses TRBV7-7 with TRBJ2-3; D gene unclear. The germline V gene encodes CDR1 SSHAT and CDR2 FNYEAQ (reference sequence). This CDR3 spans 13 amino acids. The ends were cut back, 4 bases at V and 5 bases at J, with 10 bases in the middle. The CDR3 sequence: CASSSSSGDTQYF. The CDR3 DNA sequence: TGTGCCAGCAGCTCATCCTCAGGAGATACGCAGTATTTT.

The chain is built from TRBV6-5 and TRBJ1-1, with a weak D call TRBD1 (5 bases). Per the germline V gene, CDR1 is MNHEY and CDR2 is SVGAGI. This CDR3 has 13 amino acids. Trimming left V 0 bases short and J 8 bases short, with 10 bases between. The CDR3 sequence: CASSYSFDREAFF. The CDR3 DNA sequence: TGTGCCAGCAGTTACTCATTTGACAGAGAAGCTTTCTTT.

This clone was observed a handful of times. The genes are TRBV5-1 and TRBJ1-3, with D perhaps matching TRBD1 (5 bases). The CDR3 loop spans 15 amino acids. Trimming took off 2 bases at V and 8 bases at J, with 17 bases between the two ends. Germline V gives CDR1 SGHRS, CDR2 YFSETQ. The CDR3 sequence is CASSLAGSVGDTIYF. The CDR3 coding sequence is TGCGCCAGCAGCTTAGCGGGATCAGTAGGGGACACCATATATTTT.

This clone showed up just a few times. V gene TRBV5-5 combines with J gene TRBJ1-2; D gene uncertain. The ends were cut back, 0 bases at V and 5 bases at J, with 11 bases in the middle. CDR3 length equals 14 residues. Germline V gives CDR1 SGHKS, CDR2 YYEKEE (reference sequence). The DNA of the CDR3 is TGTGCCAGCAGCTTGGAGGCTTTTGCTTATGGCTACACCTTC. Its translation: CASSLEAFAYGYTF.

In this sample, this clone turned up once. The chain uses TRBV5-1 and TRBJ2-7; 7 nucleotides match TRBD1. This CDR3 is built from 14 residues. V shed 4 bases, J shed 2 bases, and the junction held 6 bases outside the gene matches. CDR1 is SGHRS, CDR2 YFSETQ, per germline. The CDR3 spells CASSVRDSTYEQYF. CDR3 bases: TGCGCCAGCAGCGTCCGGGACAGTACCTACGAGCAGTACTTC.

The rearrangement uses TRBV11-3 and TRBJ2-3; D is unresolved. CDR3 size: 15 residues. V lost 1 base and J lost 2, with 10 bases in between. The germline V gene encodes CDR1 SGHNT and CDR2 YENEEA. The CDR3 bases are TGTGCCAGCAGCTTAGCGGGTAGAACCACAGATACGCAGTATTTT. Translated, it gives CASSLAGRTTDTQYF. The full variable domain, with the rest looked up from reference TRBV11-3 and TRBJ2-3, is EAGVVQSPRYKIIEKKQPVAFWCNPISGHNTLYWYLQNLGQGPELLIRYENEEAVDDSQLPKDRFSAERLKGVDSTLKIQPAELGDSAVYLCASSLAGRTTDTQYFGPGTRLTVL.

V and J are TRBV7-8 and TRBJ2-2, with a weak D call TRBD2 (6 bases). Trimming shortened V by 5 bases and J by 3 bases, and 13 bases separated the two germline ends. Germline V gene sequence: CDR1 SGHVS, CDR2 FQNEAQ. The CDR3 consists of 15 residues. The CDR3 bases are TGTGCCAGCAGCAAAATCGGGGAGGACACCGGGGAGCTGTTTTTT. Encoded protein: CASSKIGEDTGELFF.